This is a list of T cell receptor beta chains from one sample in a study of T cells in Graves' hyperthyroidism and ophthalmopathy. TCRdb reanalysed the multiplex PCR reads using MiXCR and keeps one entry per CDR3 protein. The sample includes roughly 180,000 distinct CDR3 sequences, around 8.9% seen only once; the top ten take approximately 20%. Specimen: blood. These TCRs come from a woman aged 18-29 years with Graves' hyperthyroidism that later progressed to Graves' ophthalmopathy. Each CDR3 is given with its conserved first and last residue. A D gene is named only where the DNA matches it firmly. Clone sizes are given selectively: once, few, many, or a class where the clone is expanded.

TRBV2,many,TRBD2,TRBJ2-2,TGTGCCAGCAGTGAATATGGCGGGGGGGACACCGGGGAGCTGTTTTTT,CASSEYGGGDTGELFF
TRBV11-2,many,-,TRBJ1-5,TGTGCCAGCAGTCTATCGACTGATTCGCCCCAGCATTTT,CASSLSTDSPQHF
TRBV6-1,many,-,TRBJ1-1,TGTGCCAGCAGCGCCGCGACAGTAAACACTGAAGCTTTCTTT,CASSAATVNTEAFF
TRBV5-6,-,TRBD1,TRBJ2-7,TGTGCCAGCAGCTACGACAGGGAGCTATTGTACGAGCAGTACTTC,CASSYDRELLYEQYF
TRBV3-1,many,-,TRBJ2-7,TGTGCCAGCAGCCAAGAGGGGACCTTCCCTAGCTCCTACGAGCAGTACTTC,CASSQEGTFPSSYEQYF
TRBV13,many,TRBD2,TRBJ2-1,TGTGCCAGCAGTAGGGGGTCAGGGCGGGGGGGCCGTGATGAGCAGTTCTTC,CASSRGSGRGGRDEQFF
TRBV15,once,-,TRBJ1-4,TGTGCCACCAGCAGAGATCCCCAGGTAACCTCTAATGAAAAACTGTTTTTT,CATSRDPQVTSNEKLFF
TRBV12-3/TRBV12-4,many,-,TRBJ1-2,TGTGCCAGCAGCAAAAGGCGCGTTGCGGAATATGGCTACACCTTC,CASSKRRVAEYGYTF
TRBV19,many,TRBD2,TRBJ2-1,TGTGCCAGTAGGGGGTTGAGCGGGAGGGGCTCCTACAATGAGCAGTTCTTC,CASRGLSGRGSYNEQFF
TRBV5-6,-,TRBD1,TRBJ2-2,TGTGCCAGCAGCTTCCGGACAGGGAATCCTAAGGGCGGGGAGCTGTTTTTT,CASSFRTGNPKGGELFF
TRBV6-1,few,-,TRBJ2-1,TGTGCCAGCAGTGGAGGATTTGGGCAGTTCTTC,CASSGGFGQFF
TRBV6-1,many,-,TRBJ1-5,TGTGCCAGCATCGAACCGTTTTGGGGCAATCAGCCCCAGCATTTT,CASIEPFWGNQPQHF
TRBV7-6,few,-,TRBJ2-7,TGTGCCAGCACCGTGGGGCAGGGGTCCTACGAGCAGTACTTC,CASTVGQGSYEQYF
TRBV30,many,-,TRBJ2-5,TGTGCCTGGAGTGGAGAAGAGACCCAGTACTTC,CAWSGEETQYF
TRBV6-1,many,TRBD1,TRBJ1-5,TGTGCCAGCAGTTTCACCGACAGGGTCTTGCAGCCCCAGCATTTT,CASSFTDRVLQPQHF
TRBV5-1,many,TRBD1,TRBJ2-5,TGCGCCAGCAGATTCAATCACAGGGGTCCCGGGGAGACCCAGTACTTC,CASRFNHRGPGETQYF
TRBV30,many,TRBD1,TRBJ2-7,TGTGCCGGCCCGGGACAGGGGAACCCTCGGGGCGAGCAGTACTTC,CAGPGQGNPRGEQYF
TRBV7-9,many,-,TRBJ1-1,TGTGCCAGCAGCTTAGGACCAGGGACCACTGAAGCTTTCTTT,CASSLGPGTTEAFF
TRBV7-6,many,-,TRBJ2-1,TGTGCCAGCAGCTTAGCGCCCCAGGGCTACAATGAGCAGTTCTTC,CASSLAPQGYNEQFF
TRBV10-3,-,-,TRBJ2-2,TGTGCCATCAGGTGGTCGGGTCCCGGACCGAACACCGGGGAGCTGTTTTTT,CAIRWSGPGPNTGELFF
TRBV9,few,-,TRBJ2-1,TGTGCCAGCAGCGTAACAGGGTGGTTGCTCGATGAGCAGTTCTTC,CASSVTGWLLDEQFF
TRBV6-1,many,-,TRBJ1-5,TGTGCCAGCAGTTCCTTACAGGGTTTCGGTCAGCCCCAGCATTTT,CASSSLQGFGQPQHF
TRBV4-2,few,TRBD2,TRBJ2-5,TGTGCCAGCAGCGGGGGGGGAGGTTTGGAGACCCAGTACTTC,CASSGGGGLETQYF
TRBV28,many,-,TRBJ2-5,TGTGCCAGCAGTCTAACCGACCAAGAGACCCAGTACTTC,CASSLTDQETQYF
TRBV28,many,TRBD2,TRBJ2-1,TGTGCCAGCAGTGGCCTAGGACTAGCGGGGGCCAATGAGCAGTTCTTC,CASSGLGLAGANEQFF
TRBV30,many,-,TRBJ2-7,TGTGCCTGGAGAAAGGGACTTGCCTACGAGCAGTACTTC,CAWRKGLAYEQYF
TRBV24-1,many,TRBD1,TRBJ2-3,TGTGCCACCAGTGAGGGGACAGGGTGGACAGATACGCAGTATTTT,CATSEGTGWTDTQYF
TRBV20-1,many,-,TRBJ1-5,TGCAGTGCTAGAGATCCTAACCGCCTCTTAGGAGCCCAGCATTTT,CSARDPNRLLGAQHF
TRBV30,-,-,TRBJ2-5,TGTGCCTGGAACGACAGACTCCAAGAGACCCAGTACTTC,CAWNDRLQETQYF
TRBV4-1,few,TRBD1,TRBJ2-7,TGCGCCAGCAGCCAAGGTCAGGGGGCGCGGTACGAGCAGTACTTC,CASSQGQGARYEQYF
TRBV6-1,many,TRBD1,TRBJ1-6,TGTGCCAGCAGACCCAACAGGGGCACGTATAATTCACCCCTCCACTTT,CASRPNRGTYNSPLHF
TRBV12-3/TRBV12-4,-,-,TRBJ2-7,TGTGCCAGCAGTTTTAAACAGGGCTACGAGCAGTACTTC,CASSFKQGYEQYF
TRBV9,-,-,TRBJ2-3,TGTGCCAGCAGCGTAGCACTTCGGTTGGGGGTTGAAGCAGATACGCAGTATTTT,CASSVALRLGVEADTQYF
TRBV6-2/TRBV6-3,many,-,TRBJ2-7,TGTGCCAGCAGTTATGCCCAACTAGGACCCCTCGACGAGCAGTACTTC,CASSYAQLGPLDEQYF
TRBV5-6,-,TRBD2,TRBJ2-1,TGTGCCAGCAGCTCGACGGGAGGGCCCTACAATGAGCAGTTCTTC,CASSSTGGPYNEQFF
TRBV20-1,few,-,TRBJ1-4,TGCAGTGCTAGAGATATAGTGGGACAACTTCGGGAAAAACTGTTTTTT,CSARDIVGQLREKLFF
TRBV20-1,many,-,TRBJ1-2,TGCAGTGCTAGTCCCGGAAACTATGGCTACACCTTC,CSASPGNYGYTF
TRBV6-5,-,-,TRBJ1-6,TGTGCCAGCAGTTACGAGTATAATTCACCCCTCCACTTT,CASSYEYNSPLHF
TRBV7-9,many,-,TRBJ2-7,TGTGCCAGCAGCTTAGAACGTGATTTCTCCTACGAGCAGTACTTC,CASSLERDFSYEQYF
TRBV29-1,many,TRBD2,TRBJ2-1,TGCAGCGTTGAGGGAATAGCGGGAGGGCCTTACAATGAGCAGTTCTTC,CSVEGIAGGPYNEQFF
TRBV25-1,many,-,TRBJ2-1,TGTGCCAGGACACAATCTTCACGGGACGTTCCCAATGAGCAGTTCTTC,CARTQSSRDVPNEQFF
TRBV19,-,TRBD1,TRBJ2-5,TGTGCCAGTAGTATAGGTGGACAGGTCCAAGAGACCCAGTACTTC,CASSIGGQVQETQYF
TRBV30,many,-,TRBJ2-3,TGTGCCTGGCGTAGGGGCACAGATACGCAGTATTTT,CAWRRGTDTQYF
TRBV30,few,-,TRBJ2-3,TGTGCCTGGAGAAAGCAAGATACGCAGTATTTT,CAWRKQDTQYF
TRBV18,few,-,TRBJ2-3,TGTGCCAGCTCACTCCGGTTAGCGGTTACCACAGATACGCAGTATTTT,CASSLRLAVTTDTQYF